Shown below are 15 T cell receptor beta chains from a single sample sequenced in a study of shared clonotypes between healthy human individuals. Clones were sequenced by immunoSEQ multiplex PCR, and TCRdb holds only the in-frame ones, with some missing. The sample lists some 200,000 clones, around 93% occurring once. The source material was naive CD4+ T cells sorted from blood. This sample's subset: CD45RA+ positively selected. Receptors originate from a woman aged 30 to 39 in good health.

V and J are TRBV7-1 and TRBJ1-2; D is perhaps TRBD1 (5 bases). TRBV7-1 is an open reading frame whose function is uncertain. Trimming pared 5 bases from V and 4 bases from J, leaving 20 bases between. The CDR3 consists of 16 residues. The CDR3 bases are TGTGCCAGCAGCGTATGTCTTCAGGGAAAGACCTATGGCTACACCTTC. Protein: CASSVCLQGKTYGYTF.

V gene TRBV10-2 combines with J gene TRBJ2-7, with 9 nucleotides matching TRBD1. Trimming at V came to 2 bases and at J to 6 bases, leaving 8 bases not matched to a gene. This CDR3 contains 15 residues. Germline lookup yields CDR1 WSHSY and CDR2 SAAADI. Here the CDR3 DNA reads TGCGCCAGCAGTGAGCGGGGACAGGGTTTTCGCGAGCAGTACTTC. This codes for CASSERGQGFREQYF.

The chain links TRBV5-1 to TRBJ2-2; tentatively, D is TRBD2 (6 bases). The V and J ends lost 5 bases and 7 bases respectively, with 12 bases between them. Germline V gene sequence: CDR1 SGHRS, CDR2 YFSETQ. This CDR3 spans 13 amino acids. The CDR3 bases are TGCGCCAGCAGTTTTGGCGGGAACGGGGAGCTGTTTTTT. Translation gives CASSFGGNGELFF.

The gene calls are TRBV9 and TRBJ2-5; either TRBD1 or TRBD2 may supply D (5 bases each). There are 13 residues in the CDR3. V lost 3 bases and J lost 11, with 17 bases in between. CDR1 and CDR2 from the germline V gene are SGDLS and YYNGEE. The CDR3 DNA is TGTGCCAGCAGCGCAGTCGGGCGAGGGGAGCAGTACTTC. This encodes CASSAVGRGEQYF. The whole variable domain, remainder taken from reference TRBV9 and TRBJ2-5, is DSGVTQTPKHLITATGQRVTLRCSPRSGDLSVYWYQQSLDQGLQFLIQYYNGEERAKGNILERFSAQQFPDLHSELNLSSLELGDSALYFCASSAVGRGEQYFGPGTRLLVL.

The chain combines TRBV6-6 with TRBJ2-7; 7 nucleotides align to TRBD2. Germline loops: CDR1 MNHNY, CDR2 SVGAGI (reference sequence). After removal of 7 bases from V and 9 bases from J, the junction contained 12 bases not matched to a gene. The CDR3 is made up of 13 amino acids. The CDR3: CASTSGEGPAQYF. The DNA for the CDR3 is TGTGCCAGCACAAGCGGGGAGGGGCCGGCGCAGTACTTC.

This chain connects TRBV19 to TRBJ2-5; D is uncertain. Between the trimmed V and J ends, which lost 3 bases and 5 bases, there was a span of 13 bases. Germline CDR1 LNHDA, CDR2 SQIVND (reference sequence). The CDR3 sequence is 14 residues long. CDR3 protein: CASSIMVGPETQYF. CDR3 bases: TGTGCCAGTAGTATCATGGTAGGGCCGGAGACCCAGTACTTC.

CDR3 protein: CASSHQGDNEQFF. The CDR3 coding sequence is TGTGCCAGCAGCCACCAGGGTGACAATGAGCAGTTCTTC. The chain combines TRBV11-3 with TRBJ2-1, with a tentative D call TRBD1 (5 bases). The germline V gene encodes CDR1 SGHNT and CDR2 YENEEA. The CDR3 totals 13 residues. Trimming removed 5 bases at V and 5 bases at J, with 10 bases between.

The CDR3 here is CASTIQGDYEQYF. The CDR3 region has the DNA TGTGCCAGCACCATTCAAGGGGACTACGAGCAGTACTTC. This chain joins TRBV28 and TRBJ2-7; maybe TRBD1 (5 bases). CDR3 size: 13 residues. Germline V gene sequence: CDR1 MDHEN, CDR2 SYDVKM. V dropped 7 bases and J dropped 3 bases, with 13 bases sitting between them.

This clone has more than one count but fewer than ten. V is TRBV30 and J is TRBJ2-7; D perhaps matches TRBD2 (6 bases). Per the germline V gene, CDR1 is GTSNPN and CDR2 is SVGIG (reference sequence). Trimming left V 2 bases short and J 6 bases short, with 8 bases between. This CDR3 has 11 amino acids. CDR3 amino acids: CAWSLGGEQYF. CDR3 sequence (DNA): TGTGCCTGGAGTTTGGGGGGCGAGCAGTACTTC.

The chain joins TRBV27 to TRBJ2-4, with 10 positions matching TRBD1. The germline gives CDR1 MNHEY, CDR2 SMNVEV (reference sequence). The CDR3 is 15 amino acids. Losses at the gene ends were 5 bases for V and 3 bases for J; bases not matched to a gene: 4. The CDR3, as DNA: TGTGCCAGCAGTGCCCGGGACAGGGGCAAAAACATTCAGTACTTC. Translating gives CASSARDRGKNIQYF.

The CDR3, as DNA: TGTGCCAGCAGTGTTAGGCCTGACACTGAAGCTTTCTTT. Protein product: CASSVRPDTEAFF. The chain couples TRBV6-1 to TRBJ1-1, with D unresolved. The CDR3 length is 13 residues. Trimming left V 4 bases short and J 3 bases short, with 9 bases between. Looked up from germline, CDR1 is MNHNS and CDR2 is SASEGT.

The gene calls are TRBV7-9 and TRBJ1-5; D uncertain. Germline V CDR1 and CDR2: SEHNR, FQNEAQ (reference sequence). This CDR3 has 16 amino acids. With 5 bases removed from V and 3 bases from J, the gap between germline ends came to 17 bases. The CDR3 sequence is CASSPGSGRNNQPQHF. In DNA form, the CDR3 reads TGTGCCAGCAGCCCCGGGTCTGGGAGGAACAATCAGCCCCAGCATTTT.

The chain links TRBV11-2 to TRBJ1-4, with a weak D call TRBD1 (6 bases). Germline values: CDR1 SGHAT, CDR2 FQNNGV. The CDR3 covers 15 residues. V dropped 5 bases and J dropped 2 bases, with 12 bases sitting between them. This CDR3 is CASSPNRVTNEKLFF. As DNA, the CDR3 is TGTGCCAGCAGCCCAAACAGGGTGACTAATGAAAAACTGTTTTTT.

CDR3: CASTWGARPNTEAFF. The CDR3 region has the DNA TGTGCCAGCACTTGGGGGGCGCGCCCGAACACTGAAGCTTTCTTT. The chain recombines TRBV6-1 with TRBJ1-1; the D gene is possibly TRBD1 (6 bases). This CDR3 contains 15 residues. The germline V and J ends were trimmed by 7 bases and 1 base, with 16 bases remaining between them. Per the germline V gene, CDR1 is MNHNS and CDR2 is SASEGT.

V usage is TRBV30 and J usage is TRBJ2-3; TRBD2 matches at 11 bases. The CDR3 extends over 14 amino acids. V shed 8 bases and J 5 bases; nucleotides not matched to a gene: 9. Looked up from germline, CDR1 is GTSNPN and CDR2 is SVGIG (reference sequence). The CDR3 DNA sequence: TGTGCCATCATAGCGGGAGGGCCGGGAGATACGCAGTATTTT. Protein: CAIIAGGPGDTQYF.